The clone carrying this TCR beta chain was detected many times. Its antigen is as yet unknown. These data are taken from a study of T cells in Graves' hyperthyroidism and ophthalmopathy. For the study at large: The blood sample was taken at first diagnosis, before treatment began.

Amplified regions were TCR beta CDR3 sequences from RNA transcripts. Carried out on the TCR CDR3, a first-round RT-PCR used the HTBI primer set. From the multiplex PCR reads, TCRdb called clonotypes with MiXCR, one entry per CDR3 protein. The table has 50,000 to 55,000 distinct CDR3 sequences, roughly 50% seen once; the top ten hold about 8.9%. Study-level findings and limits: Ophthalmopathy cases were set apart from stable hyperthyroidism by a 13 V-J model.

Germline loops: CDR1 DFQATT, CDR2 SNEGSKA (reference sequence). The CDR3 is made up of 15 amino acids. V lost 6 bases and J 1 base, leaving 18 bases between the germline ends. Uncontrolled infection, other autoimmune disease, pregnancy or lactation excluded patients. Material: blood. This sequence joins TRBV20-1 and TRBJ2-5; tentatively, D is TRBD1 (6 bases). The receptor's source is a woman in her 50s with Graves' ophthalmopathy. The CDR3: CSAISQGTLQETQYF. The DNA of the CDR3 is TGCAGTGCCATTTCACAGGGTACTCTCCAAGAGACCCAGTACTTC.